The T cell receptor (beta chain) described here comes from a study of OX40 agonist ivuxolimab in advanced cancers. Across the whole study: Prior anti-PD-1, anti-PD-L1 or anti-CTLA-4 therapy did not bar entry, and more than 35% had some.

Remarks on this clone: Its target is not known.

Overall study results and limits: More expanded clones were seen, on average, in CD8+ T cells than in CD4+.

Trimming took 2 bases from V and 8 from J, leaving 15 bases between them. The CDR3 consists of 15 residues. The germline CDR1 and CDR2 sequences are MNHEY and SMNVEV (reference sequence). Any history of autoimmune disease or systemic immunosuppression disqualified patients. Blood got drawn at baseline, again on cycle 4 day 1, and then on cycle 7 day 1. Measured with immunoSEQ multiplex PCR; TCRdb has only the in-frame clones, and not every one. The sample shows 100,000 or so clones, roughly 90% of them seen only once. This clonotype was obtained from an adult with an advanced solid tumor such as melanoma, head and neck, liver or kidney cancer. The input for sequencing was CD4+ or CD8+ T cells sorted from blood, taken in a trial of the OX40 agonist ivuxolimab. The chain has TRBV27 and TRBJ1-4; a weak D match, TRBD1 (6 bases). CDR3 in DNA: TGTGCCAGCAGTTTAGAGGCGGGGGCGTTGGAAAAACTGTTTTTT. Translated: CASSLEAGALEKLFF. Full variable domain (remainder filled in from reference TRBV27 and TRBJ1-4): EAQVTQNPRYLITVTGKKLTVTCSQNMNHEYMSWYRQDPGLGLRQIYYSMNVEVTDKGDVPEGYKVSRKEKRNFPLILESPSPNQTSLYFCASSLEAGALEKLFFGSGTQLSVL.